This T cell receptor (beta chain) was sequenced in a study of fetal regulatory T cell absence and autoimmunity. The V gene lost 2 bases and the J gene lost 10 bases, with 15 bases spanning the gap. The CDR3 spans 13 residues. Germline assignment: CDR1 SGHDT and CDR2 YYEEEE. Study conclusions and caveats: In IPEX syndrome, oligoclonal enrichment was read as supporting prenatal antigen-driven autoimmunity in the pancreas. Some top pancreas TCR clones were over 80-fold enriched versus cord blood.

Method: immunoSEQ multiplex PCR; TCRdb's copy keeps in-frame clones and lacks some. The sample gives 95,000 to 100,000 clones, more than 70% of which show up once; roughly 2% is in the top ten. As concerns this clone: The antigen is unknown.

This receptor was taken from a male donor with IPEX syndrome. The rearrangement links TRBV5-6 to TRBJ1-1; D possibly corresponds to TRBD1 (5 bases). Sequences were obtained from pancreas tissue. The DNA of the CDR3 is TGTGCCAGCAGCTTTGGGTCAGGGCGGAGAGCTTTCTTT. Translation: CASSFGSGRRAFF. The full variable domain, with the rest looked up from reference TRBV5-6 and TRBJ1-1, is DAGVTQSPTHLIKTRGQQVTLRCSPKSGHDTVSWYQQALGQGPQFIFQYYEEEERQRGNFPDRFSGHQFPNYSSELNVNALLLGDSALYLCASSFGSGRRAFFGQGTRLTVV.